The 7 T cell receptor beta chains reported below all come from one sample, sequenced in a study of T cell responses to AZD1222 COVID-19 vaccine. Here immunoSEQ multiplex PCR was the method, and the copy in TCRdb shows in-frame clones only, minus some. The table shows 95,000 to 100,000 clones, with around nine tenths occurring only once. This specimen was peripheral blood, taken 28 days after the second AZD1222 dose. The receptors were gathered from an adult who received the AZD1222 COVID-19 vaccine.

This clone has only a few counts. V usage is TRBV27 and J usage is TRBJ2-7; 7 bases are shared with TRBD1. The V segment lost 6 bases and the J segment 0 bases; nucleotides outside the gene matches: 14. The germline gives CDR1 MNHEY, CDR2 SMNVEV (reference sequence). This CDR3 spans 17 amino acids. CDR3 bases: TGTGCCAGCAGCCATTCGGGGACAGCAGGACGCTCCTACGAGCAGTACTTC. Amino acid sequence: CASSHSGTAGRSYEQYF.

The rearrangement joins TRBV4-2 to TRBJ2-7; possibly TRBD2 for D (5 bases). The CDR3 is 14 residues long. V was clipped by 0 bases and J by 1 base, with 7 bases between them. Germline V gene lookup returns CDR1 LGHNA and CDR2 YNFKEQ. The CDR3 region is CASSQEGVSYEQYF. CDR3 sequence (DNA): TGTGCCAGCAGCCAAGAGGGAGTTTCCTACGAGCAGTACTTC.

This clone was seen only a few times. The rearrangement links TRBV6-5 to TRBJ1-6, with D unresolved. Germline assignment: CDR1 MNHEY and CDR2 SVGAGI. V was cut by 0 bases and J by 4 bases, with 7 bases left in between. CDR3 length: 15 residues. CDR3 loop: CASSYSQIYNSPLHF. The CDR3 coding sequence is TGTGCCAGCAGTTACTCCCAGATTTATAATTCACCCCTCCACTTT.

This clone was recorded once. The J gene is TRBJ2-3, the V gene TRBV5-4; 9 bases match TRBD2. There are 18 residues in the CDR3. Germline loops: CDR1 SGHNT, CDR2 YYREEE (reference sequence). With 4 bases clipped from V and 2 bases from J, the junction kept 14 bases outside the gene matches. The DNA for the CDR3 is TGTGCCAGCAGCCCCGGGACTAGCCGAGGGGTCCACACAGATACGCAGTATTTT. Residues: CASSPGTSRGVHTDTQYF.

The J gene is TRBJ1-1, the V gene TRBV6-5; D is possibly TRBD1 (5 bases). V lost 7 bases and J lost 0, with 6 bases in between. The CDR3 consists of 12 residues. The germline CDR1 and CDR2 sequences are MNHEY and SVGAGI. The CDR3 is CASNRLNTEAFF. The CDR3 nucleotides read TGTGCCAGCAACAGGTTGAACACTGAAGCTTTCTTT.

The rearrangement joins TRBV11-1 to TRBJ1-1, with no clear D. From germline, CDR1 is SGHAT and CDR2 FQDESV (reference sequence). V was cut by 1 base and J by 4 bases, with 7 bases left in between. The CDR3 runs to 13 residues. DNA for the CDR3: TGTGCCAGCAGCTTAGATGGAGGCACTGAAGCTTTCTTT. It specifies CASSLDGGTEAFF.

The chain is built from TRBV6-5 and TRBJ1-2, with a possible D match to TRBD1 (6 bases). The CDR3 runs 15 residues. Looked up from germline, CDR1 is MNHEY and CDR2 is SVGAGI. Between the trimmed V and J ends, which lost 5 bases and 4 bases, there was a span of 17 bases. The CDR3 region has the DNA TGTGCCAGCAGTACTCGGGACATCGCCCTCTATGGCTACACCTTC. This sequence encodes CASSTRDIALYGYTF.